The source of this T cell receptor (beta chain) is a study of immune cell composition in non-small cell lung cancer. Across the study: Histologic subtype was mainly adenocarcinoma or squamous cell carcinoma. Overall study results and limits: No significant correlation existed between pack-years smoked and tumour clonality. Overall clonality, unlike maximal tumour-associated clone frequency, did not predict TIL reactivity. Tumour-associated clones >0.5% occurred in 33% of adenocarcinomas, under 85% of squamous.

Produced via immunoSEQ multiplex PCR; TCRdb's table is partial and in-frame only. There are some 1,800 clones in the sample; around 86% occur only once, and 22% lies in the top ten. Normal lung was sampled as far from the tumour as possible, at least 3 cm. About this clone: The antigen remains unidentified.

Germline-derived CDR1 and CDR2 are SGHVS and FQNEAQ. Trimming removed 3 bases from V and 4 bases from J; junction bases left unmatched: 0. This CDR3 region has 13 residues. This receptor was obtained from a human donor with non-small cell lung cancer. Sequencing input: non-adjacent lung tissue. The chain joins TRBV7-8 to TRBJ1-2; 9 nucleotides match TRBD1. CDR3 sequence: CASSLGQGYGYTF. The CDR3 region has the DNA TGTGCCAGCAGCTTGGGACAGGGCTATGGCTACACCTTC.